This TCR beta chain was profiled in a study of vaccination effects on CD4 cells after COVID-19 (dated by TCRdb to 2021 to 2024). For the wider study: Each participant received two doses of an mRNA SARS-CoV-2 vaccine, either BNT162b2 or mRNA-1273. The study compared SARS-CoV-2 spike-specific CD4+ TCR repertoires before and after mRNA vaccination in COVID-19 convalescent patients and infection-naive vaccine recipients. A total of some eleven COVID-19 convalescent patients and several SARS-CoV-2-naive healthy vaccine recipients were included in the full study. The Oncomine TCR Beta short-read assay on an Illumina iSeq 100 was used to sequence cultures from other donors in the study. What the research found in general, with its limitations: Clones induced by infection and clones induced by vaccination both contracted markedly at late timepoints after vaccination, which fits with T cell responses waning over time. Limitations of the study were the small number of convalescent patients and the absence of early post-infection timepoints. Among healthy vaccine recipients, nearly all vaccine-induced clones were SARS-CoV-2 mono-reactive, and just 1 of 255 was cross-reactive with common cold coronaviruses.

Notes on this clone: This clone's antigen is unknown. The record has no base qualities; no much larger clone is one base away.

The CDR3 runs 15 residues from the cysteine to the phenylalanine. Only the CDR3 part of the read is kept: 45 bases, read in frame from the first base. Compared with germline, V lacks 0 bases and J lacks 3 bases; bases without a gene match: 6. CDR1 and CDR2, looked up from the germline V gene (reference sequence), are SGHNT and YYREEE. In the ViraFEST assay, PBMC were stimulated with viral peptide pools, and TCR sequencing was then used to find antigen-specific CD4+ T cell clonotypes based on their expansion. After about 9 days of culture, CD4+ T cells were isolated with the EasySep CD4+ T cell isolation kit. The absence of prior SARS-CoV-2 infection in healthy vaccine recipients was confirmed by negative nucleocapsid antibodies before and after vaccination. About 2.2 million PBMC per well were cultured in IMDM with about 5% human AB serum, 10 IU/ml IL-2 and gentamicin, plus 10 ug/ml peptides. On days 3 and 7, half of the culture medium was replaced with fresh IL-2-containing medium. Unless otherwise noted, each peptide stimulation condition was cultured in triplicate wells. Using Ficoll-Paque Plus gradient centrifugation, PBMC were separated from whole blood and then either used fresh or cryopreserved at -140C. The overlapping peptide pools covered the spike proteins of SARS-CoV-2 and of the common cold coronaviruses HCoV-NL63, HCoV-OC43 and HCoV-229E. The QIAamp micro DNA kit was used to extract genomic DNA from the cultured CD4+ T cells.

To prepare the library, the immunoSEQ multiplex PCR assay was applied. TCR beta CDR3 sequencing was performed on DNA from the cultured, isolated CD4+ T cells. Turning to the authors' computational methods: The analysis removed non-productive TCR sequences, trimmed reads to the CDR3 region, and retained only CDR3s that were 7 or more amino acids long. The MANAFEST web app was used to pick out antigen-specific clonotypes by comparing their expansion in peptide wells with that in reference cultures. To be called positive, a clone needed expansion at FDR<0.05 compared with the reference and with all other wells, an odds ratio greater than 5, and a frequency greater than 0.1% in two replicate wells. A clonotype was defined as cross-reactive if the clonotype was significantly expanded both in SARS-CoV-2 spike wells and in at least one common cold coronavirus spike condition. CDR3 similarity was assessed by Levenshtein distance using the stringdist R package, and unrooted trees were constructed with ape in R 3.6.1. TCRdb provides this immuneACCESS table in a form limited to in-frame rearrangements. Some clones are lacking; in checked studies, under half of them reflect an unresolved V gene, and why the rest are absent is not known. V and J calls and clone size come straight from that table; D and trimming were deduced from the DNA. The sample table contains tens of thousands of clones; only one count was recorded for about two thirds of them. The ten largest clones add up to around an eighth of the sample.

The sequence links TRBV5-4 to TRBJ2-7; 7 middle bases align to TRBD1. Material: CD4+ T cells from PBMCs cultured with HCoV-OC43 spike peptides, obtained before COVID-19 vaccination. The meaning of the sample's cell subset or site label: HCoV-OC43 spike overlapping peptide pool stimulation. The receptor's source is a human donor who received a COVID-19 vaccine. The CDR3 protein is CASSLEGDSFYEQYF. The bases read TGTGCCAGCAGCTTGGAGGGGGACAGTTTCTACGAGCAGTACTTC.